These T cell receptor beta chains were read from a single sample in a study of blood T cells in healthy people across ages. TCRdb itself ran the 5' RACE reads through MiXCR, one entry per CDR3 protein. Of about 800,000 distinct CDR3 sequences detected, 20% to 30% appear once; the ten largest clones hold 3.7%. These data were also filed under a second study, of T cells of mothers and their children.

Source material: blood. These TCRs come from a boy aged 5-17 years in good health. CDR3s include the opening cysteine and the closing phenylalanine or tryptophan. Some rows have no size entry. The others give once, few or many, or a class for an expanded clone.

j_call cdr3_length clone_size v_call cdr3_aa
TRBJ2-3 16 few TRBV7-9 CASSLLGGGQADTQYF
TRBJ2-3 15 - TRBV28 CASSFRGLTGDTQYF
- 14 few TRBV6-2/TRBV6-3 CASSYGDRMYEQYF
TRBJ1-5 15 - TRBV12-3/TRBV12-4 CASSPGEGGYQPQHF
TRBJ2-1 16 - TRBV12-3/TRBV12-4 CASGVATAFSYNEQFF
TRBJ2-2 12 - TRBV29-1 CSVGQSPGELFF
TRBJ2-3 16 - TRBV7-9 CASSPKDFLSTDTQYF
TRBJ2-5 16 - TRBV6-6 CASSYSARDVQETQYF
TRBJ1-1 14 few TRBV30 CAWSVYSRGTEAFF
- 15 - TRBV7-9 CASSLALAGDYEQYF
TRBJ1-5 13 - TRBV4-1 CASSLNFGQPQHF
TRBJ2-3 13 - TRBV4-3 CASSRLADDTQYF
TRBJ1-5 13 few TRBV10-3 CAIRQNSNQPQHF
TRBJ1-1 13 - TRBV5-1 CASRGQAVTEAFF
- 13 - TRBV21-1 CASSDRVGSEQYF
- 12 few TRBV7-9 CASSLMSVEQFF
TRBJ2-7 14 once TRBV7-2 CASSRDRDKDEQYF
TRBJ2-5 14 few TRBV29-1 CSVHLGAIQETQYF
TRBJ1-3 15 few TRBV12-3/TRBV12-4 CASRNDRDSGNTIYF
TRBJ2-5 15 - TRBV7-9 CASSAAGTGIETQYF
TRBJ2-3 13 - TRBV20-1 CSAGKRVSDTQYF
TRBJ2-4 15 - TRBV7-2 CASSRTSYAKNIQYF
TRBJ2-4 15 - TRBV4-1 CASSQDSGAWNIQYF
TRBJ1-1 11 - TRBV27 CASQRNTEAFF
- 13 - TRBV29-1 CSAVRTGQETQYF